This entry is about one T cell receptor beta chain. Its specificity is unknown. It was second doses at about 4 or about 12 weeks that were pooled. This table comes from immunoSEQ multiplex PCR, and its TCRdb copy is limited to in-frame clones, with some not included. The repertoire has approximately 150,000 clones, approximately 89% of them found once; the top ten carry roughly 1.8%. The record originates from a study of T cell responses to AZD1222 COVID-19 vaccine. CDR3 length: 17 amino acids. Trimming took off 2 bases at V and 6 bases at J, with 20 bases between the two ends. CDR1 MNHNS and CDR2 SASEGT come from the germline V gene. Study results and limitations: Targeting of unmutated variant regions was reportedly seen in nearly half of spike-specific TCRs. Clonal diversity was possibly underestimated, and white British individuals and females predominated among donors. Across spike, vaccine-associated CD4 TCRs were found, dominant at 160-218 and 743-854.

The sample consisted of peripheral blood, taken 28 days after the second AZD1222 dose. The sequence derives from an adult who received the AZD1222 COVID-19 vaccine. The V gene is TRBV6-1, the J gene TRBJ2-1; the D gene is possibly TRBD1 (5 bases). The CDR3 loop is CASSETRGFWQGNEQFF. The CDR3 nucleotides are TGTGCCAGCAGTGAAACTCGCGGCTTCTGGCAGGGCAATGAGCAGTTCTTC.